One sample yielded the 14 T cell receptor beta chains listed below, sequenced in a study of blood T cell repertoires in COVID-19. Sequencing was performed with immunoSEQ multiplex PCR; in TCRdb, only in-frame clones are kept and a portion is missing. The sample consists of 70,000 to 85,000 clones, about 83% of them appearing once. The sequencing sample was made of peripheral blood. The receptors were gathered from a man older than 75 with active or convalescent COVID-19.

CDR3 loop: CASSLDRAAKKLFF. The DNA of the CDR3 is TGTGCCAGCAGTTTGGACAGGGCGGCAAAAAAACTGTTTTTT. The V gene is TRBV28, the J gene TRBJ1-4; 8 bases fit TRBD1. With V trimmed by 3 bases and J by 9 bases, 6 bases remained unmatched. CDR3 length: 14 residues. Germline values: CDR1 MDHEN, CDR2 SYDVKM.

The gene calls are TRBV7-8 and TRBJ1-5; D is possibly TRBD1 (6 bases). Trimming took off 7 bases at V and 0 bases at J, with 16 bases between the two ends. This CDR3 spans 16 amino acids. Per the germline V gene, CDR1 is SGHVS and CDR2 is FQNEAQ. CDR3 sequence reads: CASTVEGTYSNQPQHF. The CDR3 bases are TGTGCCAGCACCGTAGAAGGGACATATAGCAATCAGCCCCAGCATTTT.

In the case of this clone: Other DNA sequences of this sample code for an identical CDR3. This rearrangement joins TRBV9 to TRBJ2-7; 9 bases align to TRBD1. The CDR3 covers 14 residues. J was trimmed by 3 bases and V by 0 bases; bases with no gene match: 1. Germline CDR1 SGDLS, CDR2 YYNGEE. The CDR3 here is CASSVGTGVYEQYF. CDR3 bases: TGTGCCAGCAGCGTAGGGACAGGGGTCTACGAGCAGTACTTC.

The V call is TRBV28, the J call TRBJ1-5; 7 nucleotides agree with TRBD1. V dropped 3 bases and J dropped 2; count of bases not matched to a gene: 10. The CDR3 is 17 amino acids. The germline V gene encodes CDR1 MDHEN and CDR2 SYDVKM. The CDR3 region is CASSFLLTGNGNQPQHF. In nucleotides, the CDR3 is TGTGCCAGCAGTTTCCTTCTGACAGGGAATGGCAATCAGCCCCAGCATTTT.

This chain connects TRBV7-9 to TRBJ1-2; 9 nucleotides align to TRBD1. CDR1 and CDR2 (germline): SEHNR, FQNEAQ (reference sequence). Trimming removed 7 bases from V and 2 bases from J; junction bases left unmatched: 5. The CDR3 is made up of 14 amino acids. DNA of the CDR3: TGTGCCAGCACCTCGGGGACAGGGAACTATGGCTACACCTTC. Protein sequence: CASTSGTGNYGYTF.

The chain joins TRBV18 to TRBJ1-1; D is unresolved. Trimming took 3 bases from V and 1 from J, leaving 9 bases between them. The CDR3 runs 14 residues. Germline-derived CDR1 and CDR2 are KGHSH and LQKENI. CDR3: CASSPAPGNTEAFF. As DNA, the CDR3 is TGTGCCAGCTCACCCGCTCCCGGGAACACTGAAGCTTTCTTT.

V is TRBV7-9 and J is TRBJ2-2; 8 positions agree with TRBD2. Germline V gene data show CDR1 as SEHNR and CDR2 as FQNEAQ (reference sequence). Losses at the gene ends were 5 bases for V and 8 bases for J; bases not matched to a gene: 10. The CDR3 is 15 amino acids. CDR3 bases: TGTGCCAGCAGCACTACTAGCGGCCCTCCGGGGGAGCTGTTTTTT. Translation gives CASSTTSGPPGELFF.

The chain recombines TRBV6-5 with TRBJ2-7, with 7 bases matching TRBD1. Germline V gives CDR1 MNHEY, CDR2 SVGAGI. The trim removed 0 bases at V and 12 bases at J, leaving 8 bases unmatched. This CDR3 has 13 residues. CDR3 DNA: TGTGCCAGCAGTTACTCGAGGACAGGCCGTTGGTACTTC. Protein: CASSYSRTGRWYF.

The rearrangement links TRBV27 to TRBJ2-7; 7 bases line up with TRBD1. J lost 5 bases, V lost 2 bases, and 12 bases had no gene match. Looked up from germline, CDR1 is MNHEY and CDR2 is SMNVEV (reference sequence). The CDR3 covers 16 residues. As DNA, the CDR3 is TGTGCCAGCAGTTTAGGACAGGTTGAGCTAGGGCACGAGCAGTACTTC. As protein: CASSLGQVELGHEQYF.

The rearrangement joins TRBV10-3 to TRBJ2-5; 8 positions match TRBD2. This CDR3 spans 13 amino acids. The germline CDR1 and CDR2 sequences are ENHRY and SYGVKD. Trimming took 7 bases from V and 7 from J; bases not matched to a gene: 8. For the CDR3, the DNA is TGTGCCATCACTCCTACTAGCGGTACGACCCAGTACTTC. Protein sequence: CAITPTSGTTQYF.

This clone appeared a single time. V usage is TRBV11-2 and J usage is TRBJ1-5, with unresolved D. The germline V gene has CDR1 SGHAT and CDR2 FQNNGV. The CDR3 contains 14 residues. V was pared by 2 bases and J by 4 bases, with 9 bases between. For the CDR3, the DNA is TGTGCCAGCAGCTTAAGCGGGTGGAATCAGCCCCAGCATTTT. It specifies CASSLSGWNQPQHF.

This clone was seen a single time. The chain couples TRBV10-2 to TRBJ1-1, with 9 bases identical to TRBD1. CDR1 and CDR2 (germline): WSHSY, SAAADI. This CDR3 has 18 residues. The V gene end was trimmed by 0 bases and the J gene end by 5 bases; junction bases not matched to a gene: 13. Here the CDR3 DNA reads TGCGCCAGCAGTGAGTCAACAGTTCCCCGGGACAGGGATACTGAAGCTTTCTTT. Translated, it gives CASSESTVPRDRDTEAFF.

The chain recombines TRBV7-8 with TRBJ2-1, with TRBD2 identical over 12 bases. Germline V lookup: CDR1 SGHVS, CDR2 FQNEAQ. The CDR3 consists of 15 residues. V trimming: 6 bases; J trimming: 7 bases; junction bases outside the gene matches: 7. As DNA, the CDR3 is TGTGCCAGCAGTGATACTAGCGGGGGGATAAATGAGCAGTTCTTC. Residues: CASSDTSGGINEQFF.

A single count supports this clone. This sequence joins TRBV21-1 and TRBJ2-1; TRBD1 is the table's D call and was not checked against the DNA. TRBV21-1 is annotated as a pseudogene. The CDR3 consists of 15 residues. The CDR3 coding sequence is TGTGCCGACCCGCCAGGTTCCGCAGTCATGAATGAGCAGTTCTTC. Translating gives CADPPGSAVMNEQFF.